This T cell receptor beta chain was captured in a study of shared clonotypes between healthy human individuals. Sorted-subset replicate PCR reactions contained roughly 190 ng DNA, corresponding to around 30,000 T cell genomes. The authors' processing: Owing to the provision of junction-only sequences devoid of quality scores by immunoSEQ, filtering differed. Sequenced by immunoSEQ multiplex PCR; TCRdb stores in-frame clones only, minus some. That table supplies the V and J calls and clone size; D and trimming were determined from the DNA. The repertoire holds 2 million or so clones, with 85% to 95% as singletons. The trim removed 7 bases at V and 6 bases at J, leaving 10 bases unmatched. CDR1 MNHEY and CDR2 SVGAGI come from the germline V gene. CDR3 length: 15 amino acids.

This chain connects TRBV6-5 to TRBJ2-1; 9 bases agree with TRBD2. Material: naive CD4+ T cells sorted from blood. As to subset: CD45RA+ positively selected. The sequence was obtained from a man between 18 and 29 years old in good health. The DNA for the CDR3 is TGTGCCAGCACTAACGGGGCGGGAGGGCGCAATGAGCAGTTCTTC. This sequence encodes CASTNGAGGRNEQFF.